This TCR beta chain was sequenced for a study of T cells in Graves' hyperthyroidism and ophthalmopathy. Study as a whole: Blood from the periphery was taken at initial diagnosis, before any treatment.

The source material, RNA transcripts, was used to amplify TCR beta CDR3 regions. When the TCR CDR3 underwent first-round RT-PCR, the HTBI primer set was used. TCRdb redid the calling of the multiplex PCR reads with MiXCR, one entry per CDR3 protein. The sample consists of approximately 600,000 distinct CDR3 sequences, 15% to 20% of them appearing once. This clonotype was observed at least ten times. CDR1 and CDR2 from the germline V gene are MNHNS and SASEGT. The length of the CDR3 is 13 residues. The V end was cut by 7 bases, the J end by 7 bases, with 14 bases between. The chain uses TRBV6-1 and TRBJ1-5; D may be TRBD1 (5 bases). The sample was blood. This receptor was taken from a woman aged 25 to 39 with Graves' hyperthyroidism. The CDR3 sequence is CASTGKEKQPQHF. The CDR3, as DNA: TGTGCCAGCACAGGGAAGGAGAAACAGCCCCAGCATTTT.